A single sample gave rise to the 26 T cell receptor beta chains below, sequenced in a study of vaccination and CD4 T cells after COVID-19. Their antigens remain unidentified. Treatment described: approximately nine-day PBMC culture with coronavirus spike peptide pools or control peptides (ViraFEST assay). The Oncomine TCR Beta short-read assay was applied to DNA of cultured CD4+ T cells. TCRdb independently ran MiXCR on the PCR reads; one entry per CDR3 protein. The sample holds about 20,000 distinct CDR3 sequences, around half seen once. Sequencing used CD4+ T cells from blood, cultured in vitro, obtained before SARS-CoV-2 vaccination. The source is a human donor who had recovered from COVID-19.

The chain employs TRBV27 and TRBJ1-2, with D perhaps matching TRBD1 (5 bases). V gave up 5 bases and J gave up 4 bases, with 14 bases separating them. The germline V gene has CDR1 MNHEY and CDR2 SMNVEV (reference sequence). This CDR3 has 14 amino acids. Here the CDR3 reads CASSPPGLIYGYTF. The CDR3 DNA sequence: TGTGCCAGCAGTCCACCGGGACTGATCTATGGCTACACCTTC.

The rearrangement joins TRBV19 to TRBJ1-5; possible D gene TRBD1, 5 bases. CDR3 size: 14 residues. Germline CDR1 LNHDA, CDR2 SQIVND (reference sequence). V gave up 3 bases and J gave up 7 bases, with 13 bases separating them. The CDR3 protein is CASSIGGAGQPQHF. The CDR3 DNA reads TGTGCCAGTAGTATCGGAGGGGCCGGCCAGCCCCAGCATTTT.

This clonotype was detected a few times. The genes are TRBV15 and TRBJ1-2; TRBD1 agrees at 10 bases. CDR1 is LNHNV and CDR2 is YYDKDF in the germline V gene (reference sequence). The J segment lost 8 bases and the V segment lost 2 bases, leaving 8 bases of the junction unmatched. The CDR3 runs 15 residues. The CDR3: CATSRPGTGVGGYTF. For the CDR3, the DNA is TGTGCCACCAGCAGACCCGGGACAGGGGTAGGGGGCTACACCTTC.

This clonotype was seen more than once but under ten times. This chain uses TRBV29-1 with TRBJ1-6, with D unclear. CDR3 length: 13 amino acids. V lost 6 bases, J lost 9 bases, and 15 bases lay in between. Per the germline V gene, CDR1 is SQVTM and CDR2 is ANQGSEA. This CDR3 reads CSVADGRGSPLHF. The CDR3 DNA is TGCAGCGTCGCCGACGGGCGGGGTTCACCCCTCCACTTT.

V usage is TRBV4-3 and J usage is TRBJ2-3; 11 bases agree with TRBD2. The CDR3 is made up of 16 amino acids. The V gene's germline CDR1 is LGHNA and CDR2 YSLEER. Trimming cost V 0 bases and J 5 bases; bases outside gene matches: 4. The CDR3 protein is CASSQDSGRGIDTQYF. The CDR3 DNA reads TGCGCCAGCAGCCAAGATAGCGGGAGGGGTATAGATACGCAGTATTTT.

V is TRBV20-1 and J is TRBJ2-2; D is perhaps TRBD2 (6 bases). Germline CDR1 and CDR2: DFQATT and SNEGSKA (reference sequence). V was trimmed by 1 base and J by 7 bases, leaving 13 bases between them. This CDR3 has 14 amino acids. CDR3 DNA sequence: TGCAGTGCTAGAGCGGGAGTAAGGGGCGGGGAGCTGTTTTTT. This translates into CSARAGVRGGELFF.

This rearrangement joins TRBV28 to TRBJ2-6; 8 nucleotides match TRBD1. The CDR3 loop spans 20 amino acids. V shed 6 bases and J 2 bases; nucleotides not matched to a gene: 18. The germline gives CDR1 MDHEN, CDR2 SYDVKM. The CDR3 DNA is TGTGCCAGCAGAGCGATGGACAGGGAACCTTCAAAAGCTGGGGCCAACGTCCTGACTTTC. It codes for CASRAMDREPSKAGANVLTF.

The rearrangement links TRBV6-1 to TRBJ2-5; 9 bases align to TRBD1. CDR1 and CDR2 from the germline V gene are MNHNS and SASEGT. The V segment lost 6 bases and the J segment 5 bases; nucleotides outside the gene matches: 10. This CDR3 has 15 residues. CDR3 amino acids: CASSGNRGLGETQYF. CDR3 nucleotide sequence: TGTGCCAGCAGCGGAAACAGGGGGCTCGGGGAGACCCAGTACTTC.

The CDR3 DNA reads as TGTGCCAGCAGTCCCCGGGTAGCGGGGAAAGAGACCCAGTACTTC. Translated, it gives CASSPRVAGKETQYF. J is TRBJ2-5 and V is TRBV12-3 or TRBV12-4; 8 bases are shared with TRBD2. V dropped 5 bases and J dropped 3; count of bases not matched to a gene: 8. This CDR3 is built from 15 residues.

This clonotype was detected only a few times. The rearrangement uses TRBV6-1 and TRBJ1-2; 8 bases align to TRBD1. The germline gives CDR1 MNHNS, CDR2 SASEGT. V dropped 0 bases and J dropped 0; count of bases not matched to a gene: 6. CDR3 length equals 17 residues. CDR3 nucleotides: TGTGCCAGCAGTGAAGCTAAGACAGGGGTCGCTAACTATGGCTACACCTTC. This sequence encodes CASSEAKTGVANYGYTF.

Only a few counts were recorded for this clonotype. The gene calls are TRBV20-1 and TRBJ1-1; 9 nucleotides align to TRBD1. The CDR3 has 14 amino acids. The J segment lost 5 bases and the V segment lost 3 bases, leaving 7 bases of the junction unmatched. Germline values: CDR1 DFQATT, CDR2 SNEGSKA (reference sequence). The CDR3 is CSARDRGRETEAFF. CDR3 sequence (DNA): TGCAGTGCTAGGGACAGGGGAAGGGAAACTGAAGCTTTCTTT.

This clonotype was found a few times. The CDR3 DNA sequence: TGTGCCAGCAGTTATTCACAGGGCTATGGCTACACCTTC. This sequence encodes CASSYSQGYGYTF. The chain couples TRBV28 to TRBJ1-2, with D perhaps TRBD1 (6 bases). Germline V lookup: CDR1 MDHEN, CDR2 SYDVKM. V dropped 4 bases and J dropped 4 bases, with 10 bases sitting between them. CDR3 length equals 13 residues.

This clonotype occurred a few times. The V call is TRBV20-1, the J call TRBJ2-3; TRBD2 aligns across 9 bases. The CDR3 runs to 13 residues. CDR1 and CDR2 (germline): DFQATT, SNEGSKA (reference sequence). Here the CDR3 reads CRISSGDTDTQYF. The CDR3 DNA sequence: TGCAGGATTTCTAGCGGGGACACAGATACGCAGTATTTT.

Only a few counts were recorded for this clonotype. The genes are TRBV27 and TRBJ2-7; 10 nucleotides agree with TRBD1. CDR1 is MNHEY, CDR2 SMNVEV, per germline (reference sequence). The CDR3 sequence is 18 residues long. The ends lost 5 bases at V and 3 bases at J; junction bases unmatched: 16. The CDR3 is CASSVPKGGTGEGYEQYF. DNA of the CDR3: TGTGCCAGCAGTGTCCCTAAAGGTGGGACAGGGGAAGGCTACGAGCAGTACTTC.

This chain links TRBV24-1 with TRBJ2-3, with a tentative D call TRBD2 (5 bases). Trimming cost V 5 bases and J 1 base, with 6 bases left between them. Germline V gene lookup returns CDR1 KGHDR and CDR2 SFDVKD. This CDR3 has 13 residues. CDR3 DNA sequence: TGTGCCACCAGTGGGGGAGGCACAGATACGCAGTATTTT. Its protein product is CATSGGGTDTQYF.

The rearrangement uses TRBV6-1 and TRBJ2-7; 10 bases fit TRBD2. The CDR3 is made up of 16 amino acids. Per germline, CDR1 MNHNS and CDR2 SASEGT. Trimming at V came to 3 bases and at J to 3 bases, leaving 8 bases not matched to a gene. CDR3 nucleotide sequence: TGTGCCAGCAGTGACCGGACTAGCGGACCTTTCTACGAGCAGTACTTC. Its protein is CASSDRTSGPFYEQYF.

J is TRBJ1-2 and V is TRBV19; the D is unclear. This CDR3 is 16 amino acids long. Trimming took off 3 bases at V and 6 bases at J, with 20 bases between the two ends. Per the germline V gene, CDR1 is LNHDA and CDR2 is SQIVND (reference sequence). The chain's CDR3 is CASSIIASANRHGYTF. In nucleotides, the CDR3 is TGTGCCAGTAGTATTATCGCGTCGGCCAACCGCCATGGCTACACCTTC.

The CDR3: CAWSRGGDGDTEAFF. DNA for the CDR3: TGTGCCTGGAGCCGAGGGGGCGATGGGGACACTGAAGCTTTCTTT. The gene calls are TRBV30 and TRBJ1-1; 7 positions match TRBD1. CDR1 is GTSNPN, CDR2 SVGIG, per germline (reference sequence). The CDR3 runs 15 residues. V dropped 3 bases and J dropped 3; count of bases not matched to a gene: 10.

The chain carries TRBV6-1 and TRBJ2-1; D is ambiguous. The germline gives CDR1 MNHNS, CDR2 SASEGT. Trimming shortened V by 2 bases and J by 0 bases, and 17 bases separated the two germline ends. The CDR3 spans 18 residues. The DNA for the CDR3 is TGTGCCAGCAGTGAAAGCCGGGCGCCCCTGAGCTCCTACAATGAGCAGTTCTTC. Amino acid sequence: CASSESRAPLSSYNEQFF.

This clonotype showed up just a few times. CDR3 sequence reads: CASSLSPGNTEAFF. CDR3 nucleotides: TGTGCCAGCAGCTTATCACCAGGAAACACTGAAGCTTTCTTT. This chain connects TRBV11-3 to TRBJ1-1; D call uncertain. V was cut by 2 bases and J by 2 bases, with 9 bases left in between. The CDR3 extends over 14 amino acids. Germline CDR1 SGHNT, CDR2 YENEEA. The full variable domain, with the rest looked up from reference TRBV11-3 and TRBJ1-1, is EAGVVQSPRYKIIEKKQPVAFWCNPISGHNTLYWYLQNLGQGPELLIRYENEEAVDDSQLPKDRFSAERLKGVDSTLKIQPAELGDSAVYLCASSLSPGNTEAFFGQGTRLTVV.

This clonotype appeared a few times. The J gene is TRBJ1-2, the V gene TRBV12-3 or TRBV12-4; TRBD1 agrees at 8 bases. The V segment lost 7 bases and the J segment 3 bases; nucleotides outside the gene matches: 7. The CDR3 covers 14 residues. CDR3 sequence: CASTVRGQDYGYTF. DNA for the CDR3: TGTGCCAGCACTGTTCGGGGACAGGACTATGGCTACACCTTC.

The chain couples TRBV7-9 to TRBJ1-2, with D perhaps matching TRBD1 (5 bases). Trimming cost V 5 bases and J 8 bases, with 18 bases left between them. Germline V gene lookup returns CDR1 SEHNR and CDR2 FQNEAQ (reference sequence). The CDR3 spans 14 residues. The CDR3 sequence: CASSASGLLEGYTF. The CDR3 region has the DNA TGTGCCAGCAGCGCTTCGGGACTCCTGGAGGGCTACACCTTC.

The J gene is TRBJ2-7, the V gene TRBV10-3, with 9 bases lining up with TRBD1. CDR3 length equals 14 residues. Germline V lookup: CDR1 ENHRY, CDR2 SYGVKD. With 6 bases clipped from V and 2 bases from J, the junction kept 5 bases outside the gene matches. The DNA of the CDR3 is TGTGCCATCAGCCGGACAGGGGACACCTACGAGCAGTACTTC. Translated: CAISRTGDTYEQYF.

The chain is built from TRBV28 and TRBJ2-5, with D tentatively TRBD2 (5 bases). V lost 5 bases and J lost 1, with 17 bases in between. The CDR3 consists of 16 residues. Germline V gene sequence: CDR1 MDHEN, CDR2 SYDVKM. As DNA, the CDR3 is TGTGCCAGCAGTACATCGGGGTTGTCGGGCCAAGAGACCCAGTACTTC. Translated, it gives CASSTSGLSGQETQYF.

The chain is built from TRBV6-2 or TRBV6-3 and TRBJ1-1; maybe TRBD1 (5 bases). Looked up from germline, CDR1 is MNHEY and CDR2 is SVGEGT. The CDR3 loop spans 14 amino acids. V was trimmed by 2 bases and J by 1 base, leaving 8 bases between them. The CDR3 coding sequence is TGTGCCAGCAGTTACAGGGGATCGAACACTGAAGCTTTCTTT. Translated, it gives CASSYRGSNTEAFF.

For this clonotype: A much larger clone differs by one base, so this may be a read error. The CDR3 here is CAGGPRASNTEAFF. CDR3 DNA sequence: TGTGCCGGCGGGCCCAGGGCCTCCAACACTGAAGCTTTCTTT. The V call is TRBV7-2, the J call TRBJ1-1, with D perhaps matching TRBD1 (5 bases). The CDR3 is 14 residues long. The ends were cut back, 11 bases at V and 2 bases at J, with 18 bases in the middle. CDR1 is SGHTA, CDR2 FQGNSA, per germline.